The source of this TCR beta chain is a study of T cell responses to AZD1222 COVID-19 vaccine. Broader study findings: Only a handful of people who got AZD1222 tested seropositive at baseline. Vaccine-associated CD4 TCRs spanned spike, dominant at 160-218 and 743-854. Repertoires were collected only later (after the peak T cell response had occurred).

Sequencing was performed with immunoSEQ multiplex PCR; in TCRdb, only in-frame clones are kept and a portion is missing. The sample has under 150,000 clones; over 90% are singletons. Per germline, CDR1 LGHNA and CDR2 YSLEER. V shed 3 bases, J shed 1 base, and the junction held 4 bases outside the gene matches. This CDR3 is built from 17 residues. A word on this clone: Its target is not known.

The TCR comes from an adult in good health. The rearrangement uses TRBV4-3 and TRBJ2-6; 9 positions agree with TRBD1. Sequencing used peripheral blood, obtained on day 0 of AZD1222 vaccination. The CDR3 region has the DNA TGCGCCAGCAGCCACGGGACAGGGACGTCTGGGGCCAACGTCCTGACTTTC. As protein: CASSHGTGTSGANVLTF.